Shown below are 5 T cell receptor beta chains from a single sample sequenced in a study of OX40 agonist ivuxolimab in advanced cancers. Sequenced by immunoSEQ multiplex PCR; TCRdb stores in-frame clones only, minus some. The sample shows approximately 40,000 clones, roughly 90% of them seen only once. Sequenced here: CD4+ or CD8+ T cells sorted from blood, sampled in a trial of the OX40 agonist ivuxolimab. The receptors were gathered from an adult with an advanced solid tumor such as melanoma, head and neck, liver or kidney cancer.

The chain is built from TRBV4-1 and TRBJ1-4; D unresolved. The CDR3 consists of 12 residues. Trimming removed 0 bases at V and 10 bases at J, with 6 bases between. Germline CDR1 MGHRA, CDR2 YSYEKL. Here the CDR3 DNA reads TGCGCCAGCAGCCAAGATCCCGGAAAACTGTTTTTT. Its protein is CASSQDPGKLFF.

The genes are TRBV10-3 and TRBJ2-7, with D maybe TRBD2 (6 bases). Trimming left V 6 bases short and J 3 bases short, with 15 bases between. The CDR3 has 14 amino acids. CDR1 and CDR2 from the germline V gene are ENHRY and SYGVKD. DNA of the CDR3: TGTGCCATCAGCAACTCGGACGGGGGCTACGAGCAGTACGTC. Translating gives CAISNSDGGYEQYV.

This rearrangement joins TRBV7-3 to TRBJ2-2; D is perhaps TRBD1 or TRBD2 (5 bases each). This CDR3 spans 15 amino acids. The germline CDR1 and CDR2 sequences are SGHTA and FQGTGA. Trimming removed 0 bases at V and 0 bases at J, with 5 bases between. The CDR3 bases are TGTGCCAGCAGCTTAACGGGACCGAACACCGGGGAGCTGTTTTTT. It codes for CASSLTGPNTGELFF.

This clone has only one observation. The V and J genes are TRBV7-9 and TRBJ1-2, with D possibly matching TRBD1 (5 bases). Germline V lookup: CDR1 SEHNR, CDR2 FQNEAQ (reference sequence). The CDR3 has 15 amino acids. V lost 0 bases and J 7 bases, leaving 15 bases between the germline ends. CDR3: CASSLAVDRQSGYTF. The CDR3 nucleotides are TGTGCCAGCAGCTTAGCGGTCGACAGACAGTCTGGCTACACCTTC.

V is TRBV9 and J is TRBJ1-2; D is uncertain. Trimming pared 3 bases from V and 2 bases from J, leaving 17 bases between. The CDR3 is 16 amino acids. CDR1 is SGDLS, CDR2 YYNGEE, per germline. This CDR3 reads CASSARTGGANYGYTF. CDR3 nucleotides: TGTGCCAGCAGCGCCCGGACGGGAGGAGCCAACTATGGCTACACCTTC.